This T cell receptor (beta chain) stems from a study of cytomegalovirus exposure and HLA in healthy donors. Germline CDR1 reads LNHNV; CDR2 reads YYDKDF (reference sequence). The CDR3 is 16 amino acids. Trimming took 3 bases from V and 0 from J, leaving 12 bases between them. Primers included in the PCR were 60 Vbeta and 13 Jbeta primers. The table came from immunoSEQ multiplex PCR; TCRdb's copy has only in-frame clones and leaves some out. The sample records 150,000 to 200,000 clones, around 80% being singletons. The TCR comes from a man aged 18 to 29 in good health and CMV-seronegative. The sequenced sample consisted of PBMCs. V usage is TRBV15 and J usage is TRBJ2-1, with D possibly matching TRBD1 (6 bases). In DNA form, the CDR3 reads TGTGCCACCAGCAGGAGAACAGGGAGCTCCTACAATGAGCAGTTCTTC. Protein sequence: CATSRRTGSSYNEQFF.